The 12 T cell receptor beta chains below were found in one sample sequenced in a study of cytomegalovirus exposure and HLA in healthy donors. A multiplex PCR was run with 60 Vbeta primers and 13 Jbeta primers. The method was immunoSEQ multiplex PCR; TCRdb's version includes in-frame clones alone and lacks a portion of them. The data hold 200,000 to 250,000 clones, with 80% to 90% observed a single time. Sequenced material: PBMCs. These receptors came from a man under 40 in good health and CMV-seronegative.

The chain links TRBV7-6 to TRBJ2-2, with 8 nucleotides matching TRBD2. Germline CDR1 and CDR2: SGHVS and FNYEAQ. Unmatched junction bases numbered 7, after V lost 4 bases and J lost 6 bases. The CDR3 runs to 15 residues. This chain's CDR3 is CASSWTSKRAGELFF. CDR3 sequence (DNA): TGTGCCAGCAGCTGGACTAGCAAGAGGGCCGGGGAGCTGTTTTTT.

V is TRBV5-1 and J is TRBJ1-2; D gene unclear. The germline V gene encodes CDR1 SGHRS and CDR2 YFSETQ. The V end lost 4 bases, the J end lost 7 bases, and 17 bases lay between the germline ends. The CDR3 spans 14 residues. CDR3 bases: TGCGCCAGCAGCATAGGAACTCTGACGGGTGGCTACACCTTC. Protein: CASSIGTLTGGYTF.

CDR3 sequence (DNA): TGCGCCAGCAGCCAAGATGGGGGGAACAATCAGCCCCAGCATTTT. Amino acid sequence: CASSQDGGNNQPQHF. The chain recombines TRBV4-1 with TRBJ1-5; D possibly corresponds to TRBD1 (5 bases). CDR1 MGHRA and CDR2 YSYEKL come from the germline V gene. The V gene lost 0 bases and the J gene lost 3 bases, with 9 bases spanning the gap. This CDR3 region has 15 residues.

V is TRBV6-5 and J is TRBJ2-5, with unresolved D. Judging by the DNA end, TRBJ2-7 fits better; the J call may be wrong. This CDR3 is 15 amino acids long. In germline, CDR1 is MNHEY, CDR2 SVGAGI. DNA of the CDR3: TGTGCCAGCAGTTACTCGCTTGCGCAGTACTACGAGCAGTACTTC. Protein: CASSYSLAQYYEQYF.

This clone occurred a few times. The gene calls are TRBV19 and TRBJ1-5; 7 bases agree with TRBD1. J lost 0 bases, V lost 6 bases, and 8 bases had no gene match. Germline V gene lookup returns CDR1 LNHDA and CDR2 SQIVND (reference sequence). CDR3 length: 16 residues. This CDR3 reads CASSKQGVNSNQPQHF. The CDR3, as DNA: TGTGCCAGTAGCAAGCAGGGGGTGAATAGCAATCAGCCCCAGCATTTT.

The chain has TRBV6-1 and TRBJ1-6, with D perhaps matching TRBD1 (5 bases). Deletions cut 0 bases from V and 11 bases from J, with 5 bases between. The CDR3 spans 12 residues. Looked up from germline, CDR1 is MNHNS and CDR2 is SASEGT. This CDR3 is CASSEAGPPLHF. The CDR3, as DNA: TGTGCCAGCAGTGAAGCGGGGCCACCCCTCCACTTT.

This clone turned up a few times. The chain links TRBV13 to TRBJ1-1; D remains unclear. V was pared by 5 bases and J by 8 bases, with 15 bases between. CDR1 is PRHDT and CDR2 is FYEKMQ in the germline V gene (reference sequence). The CDR3 spans 13 residues. CDR3 coding DNA: TGTGCCAGCAGCCGGGGTGCGTTAGGGGAAGCTTTCTTT. This codes for CASSRGALGEAFF. Supplemented by reference TRBV13 and TRBJ1-1, the full variable domain reads AAGVIQSPRHLIKEKRETATLKCYPIPRHDTVYWYQQGPGQDPQFLISFYEKMQSDKGSIPDRFSAQQFSDYHSELNMSSLELGDSALYFCASSRGALGEAFFGQGTRLTVV.

This clone came up a few times. The chain carries TRBV18 and TRBJ2-4; 7 nucleotides match TRBD1. With 0 bases clipped from V and 7 bases from J, the junction kept 6 bases outside the gene matches. This CDR3 is built from 15 residues. The germline gives CDR1 KGHSH, CDR2 LQKENI. The CDR3 nucleotides are TGTGCCAGCTCACCACCGGGCAACAGGGGTAACATTCAGTACTTC. Its translation is CASSPPGNRGNIQYF.

Worth noting for this clone: The identical CDR3 is also encoded by other nucleotide sequences in the sample. The chain uses TRBV19 and TRBJ2-7, with TRBD1 identical over 7 bases. Unmatched junction bases numbered 4, after V lost 5 bases and J lost 3 bases. Germline V gives CDR1 LNHDA, CDR2 SQIVND (reference sequence). This CDR3 is built from 13 residues. CDR3 nucleotides: TGTGCCAGTAGTCTTAGACAGGGCTACGAGCAGTACTTC. This gives the protein CASSLRQGYEQYF. Using reference TRBV19 and TRBJ2-7 for the parts outside the CDR3, the full variable domain is DGGITQSPKYLFRKEGQNVTLSCEQNLNHDAMYWYRQDPGQGLRLIYYSQIVNDFQKGDIAEGYSVSREKKESFPLTVTSAQKNPTAFYLCASSLRQGYEQYFGPGTRLTVT.

This clone has only a few counts. J is TRBJ1-2 and V is TRBV7-9, with D possibly being TRBD1 (6 bases). Looked up from germline, CDR1 is SEHNR and CDR2 is FQNEAQ (reference sequence). This CDR3 has 16 amino acids. V was trimmed by 5 bases and J by 6 bases, leaving 22 bases between them. This CDR3 reads CASSPGRYREYDGYTF. In DNA, the CDR3 is TGTGCCAGCAGCCCTGGTAGGTACAGGGAGTACGATGGCTACACCTTC.

The J gene is TRBJ2-5, the V gene TRBV7-2, with D possibly TRBD1 on 5 matching bases. The CDR3 consists of 13 residues. Between the trimmed V and J ends, which lost 1 base and 5 bases, there was a span of 8 bases. Germline V gives CDR1 SGHTA, CDR2 FQGNSA. This CDR3 is CASSLEGRETQYF. Here the CDR3 DNA reads TGTGCCAGCAGCTTAGAGGGGCGGGAGACCCAGTACTTC.

The rearrangement links TRBV27 to TRBJ2-3; tentative D call: TRBD1 (6 bases). The germline CDR1 and CDR2 sequences are MNHEY and SMNVEV (reference sequence). This CDR3 is 12 amino acids long. CDR3 nucleotide sequence: TGTGTCCCGAGGGGGTTCACAGATACGCAGTATTTT. This codes for CVPRGFTDTQYF.